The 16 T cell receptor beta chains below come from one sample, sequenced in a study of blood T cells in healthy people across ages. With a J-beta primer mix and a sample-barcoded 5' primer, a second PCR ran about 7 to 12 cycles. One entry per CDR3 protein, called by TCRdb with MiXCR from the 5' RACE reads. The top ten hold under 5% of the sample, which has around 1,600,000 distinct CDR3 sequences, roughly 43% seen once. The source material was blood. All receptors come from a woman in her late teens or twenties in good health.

The CDR3 DNA is TGTGCCAGCCGTGGTCAATTTTTGAACACTGAAGCTTTCTTT. Amino acid sequence: CASRGQFLNTEAFF. The chain combines TRBV6-2 or TRBV6-3 with TRBJ1-1; D gene uncertain. Trimming shortened V by 8 bases and J by 0 bases, and 13 bases separated the two germline ends. CDR1 and CDR2 (germline): MNHEY, SVGEGT. The CDR3 covers 14 residues.

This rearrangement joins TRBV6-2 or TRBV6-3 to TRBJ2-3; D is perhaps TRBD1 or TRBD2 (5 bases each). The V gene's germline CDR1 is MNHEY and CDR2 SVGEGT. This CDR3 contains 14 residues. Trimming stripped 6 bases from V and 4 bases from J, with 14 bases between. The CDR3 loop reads CASRLTRGSDTQYF. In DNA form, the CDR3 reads TGTGCCAGCAGACTAACTAGGGGCTCAGATACGCAGTATTTT.

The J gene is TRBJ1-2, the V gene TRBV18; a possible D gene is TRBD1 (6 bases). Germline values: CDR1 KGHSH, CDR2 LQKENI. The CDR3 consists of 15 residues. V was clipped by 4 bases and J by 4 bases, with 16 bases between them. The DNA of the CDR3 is TGTGCCAGCTCACAGACCGGGACAACCATCTATGGCTACACCTTC. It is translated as CASSQTGTTIYGYTF.

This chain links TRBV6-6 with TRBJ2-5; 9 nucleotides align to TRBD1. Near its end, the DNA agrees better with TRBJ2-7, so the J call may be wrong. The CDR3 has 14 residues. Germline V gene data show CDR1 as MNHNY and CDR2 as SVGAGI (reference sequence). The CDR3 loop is CASKTTGGSLEQYF. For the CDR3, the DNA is TGTGCCAGCAAGACGACAGGGGGTTCCCTCGAGCAGTACTTC.

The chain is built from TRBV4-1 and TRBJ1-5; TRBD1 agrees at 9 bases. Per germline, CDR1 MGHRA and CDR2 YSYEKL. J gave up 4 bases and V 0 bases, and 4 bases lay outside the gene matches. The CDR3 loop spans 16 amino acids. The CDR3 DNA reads TGCGCCAGCAGCCAAGACAGACAGGGGGTAAATCAGCCCCAGCATTTT. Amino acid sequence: CASSQDRQGVNQPQHF.

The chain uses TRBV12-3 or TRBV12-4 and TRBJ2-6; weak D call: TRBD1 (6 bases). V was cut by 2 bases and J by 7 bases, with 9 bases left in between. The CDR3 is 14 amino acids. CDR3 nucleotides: TGTGCCAGCAGTTTACACGGGACAGCCAACGTCCTGACTTTC. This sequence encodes CASSLHGTANVLTF.

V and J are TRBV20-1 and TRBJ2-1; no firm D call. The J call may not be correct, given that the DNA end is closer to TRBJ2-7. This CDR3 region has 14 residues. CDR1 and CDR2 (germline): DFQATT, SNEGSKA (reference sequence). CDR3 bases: TGCAGTGCTAGCGTCCAGAACTCCTACAATGAGCAGTACTTC. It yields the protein CSASVQNSYNEQYF.

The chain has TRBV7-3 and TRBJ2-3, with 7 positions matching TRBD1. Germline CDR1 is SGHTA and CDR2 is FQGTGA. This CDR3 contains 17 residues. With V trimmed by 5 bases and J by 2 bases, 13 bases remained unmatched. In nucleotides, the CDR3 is TGTGCCAGCAGCACTGTAGGTGGGACAGAGTCCACAGATACGCAGTATTTT. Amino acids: CASSTVGGTESTDTQYF.

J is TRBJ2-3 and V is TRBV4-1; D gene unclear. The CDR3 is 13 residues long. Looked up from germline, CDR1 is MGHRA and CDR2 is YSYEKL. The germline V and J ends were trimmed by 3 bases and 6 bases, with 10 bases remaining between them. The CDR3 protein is CASSHPRADTQYF. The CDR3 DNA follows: TGCGCCAGCAGCCACCCCCGGGCGGATACGCAGTATTTT.

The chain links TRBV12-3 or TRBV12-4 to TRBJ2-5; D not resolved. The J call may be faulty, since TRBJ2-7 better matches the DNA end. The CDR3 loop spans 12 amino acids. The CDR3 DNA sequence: TGTGCCAGCAGGGACCTCGTAGACGAGCAGTACTTC. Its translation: CASRDLVDEQYF.

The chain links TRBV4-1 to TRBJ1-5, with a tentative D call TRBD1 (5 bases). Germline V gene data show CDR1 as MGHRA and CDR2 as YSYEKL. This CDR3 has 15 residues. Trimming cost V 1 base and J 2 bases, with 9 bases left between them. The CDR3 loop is CASSQAGYGNQPQHF. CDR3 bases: TGCGCCAGCAGCCAAGCAGGGTATGGCAATCAGCCCCAGCATTTT.

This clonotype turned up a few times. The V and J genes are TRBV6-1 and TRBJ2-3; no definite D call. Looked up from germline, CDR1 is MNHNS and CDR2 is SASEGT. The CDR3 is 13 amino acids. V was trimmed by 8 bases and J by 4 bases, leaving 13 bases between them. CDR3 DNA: TGTGCCAGCTCATCTGGCAGCCCAGATACGCAGTATTTT. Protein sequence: CASSSGSPDTQYF.

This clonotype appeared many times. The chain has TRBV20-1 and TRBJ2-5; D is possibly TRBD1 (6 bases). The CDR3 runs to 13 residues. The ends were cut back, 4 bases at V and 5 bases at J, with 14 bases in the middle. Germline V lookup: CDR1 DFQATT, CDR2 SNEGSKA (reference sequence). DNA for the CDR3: TGCAGTGCTAACAGGGATTTAGGGGAGACCCAGTACTTC. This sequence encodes CSANRDLGETQYF.

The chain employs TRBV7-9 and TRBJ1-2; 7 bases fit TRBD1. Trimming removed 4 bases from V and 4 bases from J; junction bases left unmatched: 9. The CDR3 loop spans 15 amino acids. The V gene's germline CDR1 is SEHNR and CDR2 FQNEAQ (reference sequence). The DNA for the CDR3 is TGTGCCAGCAGCTCCCAGGTGACAGGGTCCTATGGCTACACCTTC. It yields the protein CASSSQVTGSYGYTF.

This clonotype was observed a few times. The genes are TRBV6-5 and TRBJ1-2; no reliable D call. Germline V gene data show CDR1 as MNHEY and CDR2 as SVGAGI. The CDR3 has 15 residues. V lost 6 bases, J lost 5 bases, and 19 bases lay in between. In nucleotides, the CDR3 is TGTGCCAGCAGCCCCCTCTACGTGGAGAAGTATGGCTACACCTTC. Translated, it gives CASSPLYVEKYGYTF.

CDR3 DNA sequence: TGCAGCGCTTACCGGGACGCCACGGGGGAGCAGTACTTC. This sequence encodes CSAYRDATGEQYF. The V and J genes are TRBV29-1 and TRBJ2-7; D is possibly TRBD1 or TRBD2 (5 bases each). The CDR3 has 13 residues. The V end lost 7 bases, the J end lost 7 bases, and 20 bases lay between the germline ends. Germline V gene data show CDR1 as SQVTM and CDR2 as ANQGSEA.